This is a list of T cell receptor beta chains from one sample in a study of T cell responses to AZD1222 COVID-19 vaccine. TCRdb's table, derived via immunoSEQ multiplex PCR, lists solely in-frame clones and lacks some. Among roughly 130,000 clones listed, just under 95% were seen once. The source material was peripheral blood, sampled 28 days after the second AZD1222 dose. All receptors come from an adult who received the AZD1222 COVID-19 vaccine. CDR3s include the opening cysteine and the closing phenylalanine or tryptophan. The D gene is left open where the match is weak. Size is stated for part of the rows, as once, few or many counts, or as a class when the clone is expanded.

D gene,V gene,J gene,clone size,CDR3 DNA,CDR3 protein
NA,TRBV7-2,TRBJ1-1,NA,TGTGCCAGCAGCCTTACCGGGAAGTTGAACACTGAAGCTTTCTTT,CASSLTGKLNTEAFF
NA,TRBV27,TRBJ2-2,NA,TGTGCCAGCAGTTTATTCGACCCAGGCACCGGGGAGCTGTTTTTT,CASSLFDPGTGELFF
TRBD1,TRBV2,TRBJ1-5,NA,TGTGCCAGCAGAGGGACAGGGTCTCAGCCCCAGCATTTT,CASRGTGSQPQHF
TRBD2,TRBV24-1,TRBJ2-1,NA,TGTGCCACCAGCCCTCCGGGACTACGCCACTACAATGAGCAGTTCTTC,CATSPPGLRHYNEQFF
NA,TRBV6-5,TRBJ2-3,NA,TGTGCCAGCAGTTACGCCCAGGGATCAGATACGCAGTATTTT,CASSYAQGSDTQYF
NA,TRBV18,TRBJ2-3,NA,TGTGCCAGCTCACCCTACCAGGGAACCACAGATACGCAGTATTTT,CASSPYQGTTDTQYF
NA,TRBV18,TRBJ1-1,NA,TGTGCCAGCTCACCGGGCCAAAAGATTGAAGCTTTCTTT,CASSPGQKIEAFF
NA,TRBV28,TRBJ2-7,once,TGTGCCAGCAGCCCAGTCTCTAGCGAGGGGAAGCAGTACTTC,CASSPVSSEGKQYF
NA,TRBV10-1,TRBJ2-7,few,TGCGCCAGCAGTGAGGCAGGGACCTACGAGCAGTACTTC,CASSEAGTYEQYF
NA,TRBV19,TRBJ2-2,NA,TGTGCCAGTAGTTCGGGGACCTTGAACACCGGGGAGCTGTTTTTT,CASSSGTLNTGELFF
TRBD2,TRBV11-2,TRBJ2-1,NA,TGTGCCAGCAGCGTAACTAGCGGGAAATTCGGGCAGTTCTTC,CASSVTSGKFGQFF
TRBD1,TRBV5-1,TRBJ2-7,NA,TGCGCCAGCAGCCCTGGGGACAGGGTCTACGAGCAGTACTTC,CASSPGDRVYEQYF